Below are 13 T cell receptor beta chains sequenced from a single sample in a study of blood T cell repertoires in COVID-19. Using immunoSEQ multiplex PCR, the repertoire was profiled, and TCRdb retains in-frame clones only, with some absent. The sample lists some 300,000 clones; about nine tenths were seen once. The sample consisted of PBMCs or T cells enriched from blood (not recorded which). The receptors derive from a woman in her forties or fifties who had been exposed to COVID-19.

The chain recombines TRBV4-1 with TRBJ2-7, with D maybe TRBD1 (7 bases). The CDR3 extends over 14 amino acids. Germline V gives CDR1 MGHRA, CDR2 YSYEKL. The V and J ends lost 4 bases and 7 bases respectively, with 17 bases between them. CDR3 protein: CASSRGTAMGEQYF. In DNA, the CDR3 is TGCGCCAGCAGCCGCGGGACAGCAATGGGGGAGCAGTACTTC.

This rearrangement joins TRBV4-1 to TRBJ2-6; no clear D. V was pared by 0 bases and J by 1 base, with 22 bases between. The CDR3 spans 21 residues. Germline CDR1 reads MGHRA; CDR2 reads YSYEKL. The CDR3 DNA is TGCGCCAGCAGCCAAGAAGGCTGGATCTCGGGTCCCAGTTCTGGGGCCAACGTCCTGACTTTC. Residues: CASSQEGWISGPSSGANVLTF.

The chain couples TRBV6-5 to TRBJ2-2, with TRBD2 identical over 7 bases. V gave up 6 bases and J gave up 2 bases; unmatched junction bases: 6. Germline V gives CDR1 MNHEY, CDR2 SVGAGI. This CDR3 region has 15 residues. CDR3 in amino acids: CASRGRGGNTGELFF. The CDR3 bases are TGTGCCAGCAGGGGACGCGGGGGTAACACCGGGGAGCTGTTTTTT.

J is TRBJ1-2 and V is TRBV9, with 7 bases aligning to TRBD1. V shed 4 bases, J shed 3 bases, and the junction held 12 bases outside the gene matches. CDR1 is SGDLS, CDR2 YYNGEE, per germline. The CDR3 is 16 residues long. CDR3 loop: CASSQSRDSFYYGYTF. In nucleotides, the CDR3 is TGTGCCAGCAGCCAAAGCCGGGACAGCTTTTACTATGGCTACACCTTC. Using reference TRBV9 and TRBJ1-2 for the parts outside the CDR3, the full variable domain is DSGVTQTPKHLITATGQRVTLRCSPRSGDLSVYWYQQSLDQGLQFLIQYYNGEERAKGNILERFSAQQFPDLHSELNLSSLELGDSALYFCASSQSRDSFYYGYTFGSGTRLTVV.

The chain carries TRBV5-1 and TRBJ1-5; 9 positions agree with TRBD1. The CDR3 runs to 15 residues. Per the germline V gene, CDR1 is SGHRS and CDR2 is YFSETQ. V shed 4 bases and J 4 bases; nucleotides not matched to a gene: 6. DNA for the CDR3: TGCGCCAGCAGCACAGGACAGGGGCCTAATCAGCCCCAGCATTTT. This sequence encodes CASSTGQGPNQPQHF.

The chain employs TRBV7-9 and TRBJ1-1; TRBD1 agrees at 9 bases. Germline V lookup: CDR1 SEHNR, CDR2 FQNEAQ (reference sequence). V was pared by 0 bases and J by 0 bases, with 2 bases of the junction left unmatched. The CDR3 length is 16 residues. In nucleotides, the CDR3 is TGTGCCAGCAGCTTAGCGGGGACAGGGCTGAACACTGAAGCTTTCTTT. It specifies CASSLAGTGLNTEAFF.

The genes are TRBV5-1 and TRBJ2-1; D is uncertain. CDR3 size: 14 residues. The V gene lost 1 base and the J gene lost 9 bases, with 14 bases spanning the gap. Germline CDR1 SGHRS, CDR2 YFSETQ. CDR3 DNA sequence: TGCGCCAGCAGCTTGAGAACAGTCGGAAGTGAGCAGTTCTTC. Translating it yields CASSLRTVGSEQFF.

This chain uses TRBV27 with TRBJ1-6; TRBD1 aligns across 10 bases. V was clipped by 6 bases and J by 11 bases; unmatched bases: 13. Germline V gene sequence: CDR1 MNHEY, CDR2 SMNVEV (reference sequence). The CDR3 runs to 16 residues. The CDR3 here is CASRKRGGTGVAPLHF. The CDR3 nucleotides are TGTGCCAGCAGAAAAAGAGGGGGGACAGGGGTTGCACCCCTCCACTTT.

The V and J genes are TRBV7-2 and TRBJ2-6; 7 bases fit TRBD1. Trimming at V came to 5 bases and at J to 0 bases, leaving 13 bases not matched to a gene. The CDR3 loop spans 19 amino acids. CDR1 and CDR2 (germline): SGHTA, FQGNSA. The CDR3: CASSITGQLTFSGANVLTF. The DNA for the CDR3 is TGTGCCAGCAGCATTACGGGACAGCTTACATTCTCTGGGGCCAACGTCCTGACTTTC.

The V call is TRBV2, the J call TRBJ2-1; 8 bases agree with TRBD2. Germline CDR1 SNHLY, CDR2 FYNNEI. The length of the CDR3 is 14 residues. V lost 4 bases and J lost 7; bases outside the gene matches: 6. The CDR3 region is CASSAGGPGNEQFF. The CDR3 bases are TGTGCCAGCAGTGCGGGGGGGCCTGGGAATGAGCAGTTCTTC.

This chain joins TRBV5-6 and TRBJ1-2; no definite D call. Per germline, CDR1 SGHDT and CDR2 YYEEEE. The CDR3 consists of 13 residues. V lost 4 bases, J lost 7 bases, and 14 bases lay in between. The CDR3 is CASSEGMGFGYTF. CDR3 bases: TGTGCCAGCAGCGAGGGTATGGGCTTTGGCTACACCTTC. Based on the CDR3 plus reference TRBV5-6 and TRBJ1-2, the full variable domain is DAGVTQSPTHLIKTRGQQVTLRCSPKSGHDTVSWYQQALGQGPQFIFQYYEEEERQRGNFPDRFSGHQFPNYSSELNVNALLLGDSALYLCASSEGMGFGYTFGSGTRLTVV.

A single count supports this clone. The chain has TRBV5-1 and TRBJ2-1; 7 nucleotides line up with TRBD1. The germline CDR1 and CDR2 sequences are SGHRS and YFSETQ. Losses at the gene ends were 0 bases for V and 1 base for J; bases not matched to a gene: 7. This CDR3 is built from 17 residues. CDR3 coding DNA: TGCGCCAGCAGCTTGGCCCTGACAGGGTTATCCTACAATGAGCAGTTCTTC. Its protein is CASSLALTGLSYNEQFF.

The rearrangement joins TRBV3-1 (or the pseudogene TRBV3-2) to TRBJ1-1; the D is unclear. V lost 1 base, J lost 3 bases, and 9 bases lay in between. Germline loops: CDR1 LGHDT, CDR2 YNNKEL (reference sequence). The CDR3 is 14 amino acids. This CDR3 reads CASSQVAVDTEAFF. The CDR3 DNA is TGTGCCAGCAGCCAAGTGGCAGTTGACACTGAAGCTTTCTTT.